The 20 T cell receptor beta chains below all came from one sample that was sequenced in a study of CD8+ T cells in alopecia areata. RNA was isolated and reverse transcribed to cDNA, the sequencing template. Data came from immunoSEQ multiplex PCR; TCRdb stores just in-frame clones and leaves some out. Of under 200,000 clones listed, less than 70% are singletons. This sample's treatment: oral pan-JAK inhibitor, 5-10 mg twice daily. Here the sequenced sample was CD4+ T cells sorted from blood, taken at week 4, from a patient treated with tofacitinib. The receptors derive from a human donor with alopecia areata.

There are a few counts of this clone. V and J are TRBV30 and TRBJ2-2; 10 bases agree with TRBD1. V lost 3 bases to trimming and J lost 4 bases; unmatched junction nucleotides: 2. Germline values: CDR1 GTSNPN, CDR2 SVGIG (reference sequence). CDR3 length equals 14 residues. The CDR3 sequence: CAWRDRGGTGELFF. The CDR3 nucleotides read TGTGCCTGGAGGGACAGGGGGGGCACCGGGGAGCTGTTTTTT.

This clone was found many times. The V call is TRBV7-6, the J call TRBJ1-1; D remains unclear. The CDR3 sequence is 13 residues long. Germline CDR1 reads SGHVS; CDR2 reads FNYEAQ. V dropped 2 bases and J dropped 1 base, with 5 bases sitting between them. CDR3 sequence reads: CASSLLTNTEAFF. The CDR3, as DNA: TGTGCCAGCAGCTTATTGACGAACACTGAAGCTTTCTTT. The complete variable domain, with remaining parts taken from reference TRBV7-6 and TRBJ1-1, reads GAGVSQSPRYKVTKRGQDVALRCDPISGHVSLYWYRQALGQGPEFLTYFNYEAQQDKSGLPNDRFSAERPEGSISTLTIQRTEQRDSAMYRCASSLLTNTEAFFGQGTRLTVV.

This chain joins TRBV2 and TRBJ1-2; D is undetermined. The CDR3 loop spans 13 amino acids. Trimming removed 8 bases at V and 3 bases at J, with 13 bases between. Per the germline V gene, CDR1 is SNHLY and CDR2 is FYNNEI. CDR3 protein: CASHDQLDYGYTF. CDR3 DNA: TGTGCCAGCCATGACCAGTTGGACTATGGCTACACCTTC. Using reference TRBV2 and TRBJ1-2 for the parts outside the CDR3, the full variable domain is EPEVTQTPSHQVTQMGQEVILRCVPISNHLYFYWYRQILGQKVEFLVSFYNNEISEKSEIFDDQFSVERPDGSNFTLKIRSTKLEDSAMYFCASHDQLDYGYTFGSGTRLTVV.

In the case of this clone: At the DNA level, this CDR3 is encoded by other sequences in the same sample as well. V is TRBV5-1 and J is TRBJ2-5, with D unclear. Trimming took off 0 bases at V and 3 bases at J, with 6 bases between the two ends. The CDR3 is made up of 13 amino acids. Germline CDR1 and CDR2: SGHRS and YFSETQ. CDR3 nucleotide sequence: TGCGCCAGCAGCTTGGGTGGAGAAGAGACCCAGTACTTC. It translates to CASSLGGEETQYF. The full variable domain, its missing parts supplied by reference TRBV5-1 and TRBJ2-5, is KAGVTQTPRYLIKTRGQQVTLSCSPISGHRSVSWYQQTPGQGLQFLFEYFSETQRNKGNFPGRFSGRQFSNSRSEMNVSTLELGDSALYLCASSLGGEETQYFGPGTRLLVL.

The V gene is TRBV4-1, the J gene TRBJ1-4; 7 nucleotides align to TRBD1. With V trimmed by 4 bases and J by 7 bases, 9 bases remained unmatched. From germline, CDR1 is MGHRA and CDR2 YSYEKL. This CDR3 is 15 amino acids long. The CDR3 nucleotides read TGCGCCAGCAGCCCACCTCGGGACAGCCGTGAAAAACTGTTTTTT. Translation gives CASSPPRDSREKLFF.

V and J are TRBV29-1 and TRBJ2-5; D is unclear. The CDR3 is 13 amino acids. CDR1 is SQVTM, CDR2 ANQGSEA, per germline. V lost 2 bases and J 5 bases, leaving 12 bases between the germline ends. CDR3 amino acids: CSVEKSQGETQYF. As DNA, the CDR3 is TGCAGCGTTGAAAAATCACAAGGGGAGACCCAGTACTTC. Full variable domain (outside the CDR3, taken from reference TRBV29-1 and TRBJ2-5): SAVISQKPSRDICQRGTSLTIQCQVDSQVTMMFWYRQQPGQSLTLIATANQGSEATYESGFVIDKFPISRPNLTFSTLTVSNMSPEDSSIYLCSVEKSQGETQYFGPGTRLLVL.

This clone was recorded only once. J is TRBJ2-7 and V is TRBV11-2, with a weak D call TRBD1 (6 bases). Germline assignment: CDR1 SGHAT and CDR2 FQNNGV. The CDR3 sequence is 14 residues long. Deletions cut 3 bases from V and 7 bases from J, with 16 bases between. CDR3 sequence (DNA): TGTGCCAGCAGCTTTCCGGGACACTTCGAAGAGCAGTACTTC. Translating it yields CASSFPGHFEEQYF.

This sequence joins TRBV7-8 and TRBJ2-3; D could derive from TRBD1 or TRBD2 (5 bases each). Germline V gives CDR1 SGHVS, CDR2 FQNEAQ. The V gene lost 3 bases and the J gene lost 6 bases, with 7 bases spanning the gap. This CDR3 contains 12 residues. CDR3 nucleotides: TGTGCCAGCAGCTTCGGGGCGGATACGCAGTATTTT. Its protein product is CASSFGADTQYF. The full variable domain, in which reference TRBV7-8 and TRBJ2-3 provide the parts outside the CDR3, is GAGVSQSPRYKVAKRGQDVALRCDPISGHVSLFWYQQALGQGPEFLTYFQNEAQLDKSGLPSDRFFAERPEGSVSTLKIQRTQQEDSAVYLCASSFGADTQYFGPGTRLTVL.

This clone was counted once. The chain employs TRBV5-4 and TRBJ1-2; TRBD1 is a possible D gene (5 bases). The CDR3 is 15 amino acids. Trimming left V 3 bases short and J 5 bases short, with 17 bases between. Germline lookup yields CDR1 SGHNT and CDR2 YYREEE (reference sequence). The CDR3 sequence is CASSSRDGGNYGYTF. The CDR3 nucleotides are TGTGCCAGCAGCTCCCGGGACGGAGGGAATTATGGCTACACCTTC. Based on the CDR3 plus reference TRBV5-4 and TRBJ1-2, the full variable domain is ETGVTQSPTHLIKTRGQQVTLRCSSQSGHNTVSWYQQALGQGPQFIFQYYREEENGRGNFPPRFSGLQFPNYSSELNVNALELDDSALYLCASSSRDGGNYGYTFGSGTRLTVV.

The chain employs TRBV6-5 and TRBJ1-5; tentative D call: TRBD1 (5 bases). Germline CDR1 and CDR2: MNHEY and SVGAGI. Trimming cost V 5 bases and J 11 bases, with 16 bases left between them. The CDR3 loop spans 13 amino acids. CDR3 nucleotides: TGTGCCAGCAGTCCCAAACATAGACAGTCCCAGCATTTT. Translated: CASSPKHRQSQHF.

This rearrangement joins TRBV6-6 to TRBJ1-4; no reliable D call. CDR3 length: 16 residues. The germline V and J ends were trimmed by 2 bases and 0 bases, with 10 bases remaining between them. Looked up from germline, CDR1 is MNHNY and CDR2 is SVGAGI (reference sequence). Written as DNA, the CDR3 is TGTGCCAGCAGTTACGCCCGAGGGACAACTAATGAAAAACTGTTTTTT. This encodes CASSYARGTTNEKLFF.

The chain links TRBV7-8 to TRBJ2-5, with 7 bases fitting TRBD1. The germline CDR1 and CDR2 sequences are SGHVS and FQNEAQ. V trimming: 5 bases; J trimming: 3 bases; junction bases outside the gene matches: 6. The CDR3 contains 14 residues. The CDR3 region has the DNA TGTGCCAGCAGCCCCTACGACAGGGAAGAGACCCAGTACTTC. Its translation is CASSPYDREETQYF. The whole variable domain, remainder taken from reference TRBV7-8 and TRBJ2-5, is GAGVSQSPRYKVAKRGQDVALRCDPISGHVSLFWYQQALGQGPEFLTYFQNEAQLDKSGLPSDRFFAERPEGSVSTLKIQRTQQEDSAVYLCASSPYDREETQYFGPGTRLLVL.

V and J are TRBV27 and TRBJ1-5, with D unresolved. CDR3 size: 8 residues. V dropped 6 bases and J dropped 12 bases, with 3 bases sitting between them. Per germline, CDR1 MNHEY and CDR2 SMNVEV (reference sequence). The CDR3 bases are TGTGCCAGCAGCTTCCAGCATTTT. This encodes CASSFQHF.

The V gene is TRBV6-6, the J gene TRBJ2-5, with D possibly matching TRBD2 (5 bases). The length of the CDR3 is 14 residues. In germline, CDR1 is MNHNY, CDR2 SVGAGI (reference sequence). Trimming left V 3 bases short and J 7 bases short, with 15 bases between. CDR3 nucleotide sequence: TGTGCCAGCAGTTATTCGACTATCCGTGGGACCCAGTACTTC. It translates to CASSYSTIRGTQYF.

The chain is built from TRBV27 and TRBJ1-5; a weak D match, TRBD1 (5 bases). Germline assignment: CDR1 MNHEY and CDR2 SMNVEV (reference sequence). V dropped 7 bases and J dropped 2 bases, with 18 bases sitting between them. The CDR3 has 16 residues. CDR3 nucleotide sequence: TGTGCCAGCAATCGGGCAGGGTTATCGGGCAATCAGCCCCAGCATTTT. Protein: CASNRAGLSGNQPQHF.

The chain couples TRBV6-5 to TRBJ2-5; 7 nucleotides line up with TRBD1. The J segment lost 5 bases and the V segment lost 4 bases, leaving 10 bases of the junction unmatched. The germline CDR1 and CDR2 sequences are MNHEY and SVGAGI. This CDR3 has 15 residues. CDR3 in DNA: TGTGCCAGCAGTTGGACAGGAACCTTGGGGGAGACCCAGTACTTC. This encodes CASSWTGTLGETQYF.

Note on this clone: The junction shows a germline mismatch at one end, possibly a read error. CDR3 in DNA: TGTGGCTGGAGCACGGGACTAGGGGCAGATACGCAGTATTTT. Translation gives CGWSTGLGADTQYF. This chain connects TRBV30 to TRBJ2-3; 8 positions agree with TRBD2. Germline V gene sequence: CDR1 GTSNPN, CDR2 SVGIG (reference sequence). The CDR3 runs to 14 residues.

The V call is TRBV29-1, the J call TRBJ2-3; unclear D gene. V dropped 6 bases and J dropped 4 bases, with 17 bases sitting between them. In germline, CDR1 is SQVTM, CDR2 ANQGSEA. This CDR3 contains 14 residues. CDR3 loop: CSVPNGFGADTQYF. CDR3 bases: TGCAGCGTCCCAAATGGCTTTGGCGCAGATACGCAGTATTTT.

The rearrangement links TRBV30 to TRBJ1-4; no definite D call. CDR1 GTSNPN and CDR2 SVGIG come from the germline V gene (reference sequence). The CDR3 runs to 13 residues. Between the trimmed V and J ends, which lost 0 bases and 5 bases, there was a span of 7 bases. The DNA of the CDR3 is TGTGCCTGGAGTGTATGGCAGAATGAAAAACTGTTTTTT. Protein sequence: CAWSVWQNEKLFF. Full variable domain (outside the CDR3, taken from reference TRBV30 and TRBJ1-4): SQTIHQWPATLVQPVGSPLSLECTVEGTSNPNLYWYRQAAGRGLQLLFYSVGIGQISSEVPQNLSASRPQDRQFILSSKKLLLSDSGFYLCAWSVWQNEKLFFGSGTQLSVL.

This clone has only a few counts. This chain joins TRBV29-1 and TRBJ2-3, with D possibly TRBD2 on 5 matching bases. Trimming left V 6 bases short and J 5 bases short, with 15 bases between. The germline gives CDR1 SQVTM, CDR2 ANQGSEA. The CDR3 sequence is 13 residues long. CDR3 DNA sequence: TGCAGCGTAGGGCGGGTACAAGGAGATACGCAGTATTTT. Translated, it gives CSVGRVQGDTQYF.